This section outlines one TCR beta chain sequence together with its context. The data stem from a study of blood T cell repertoires in COVID-19. About the study: COVID-19 samples from acute and convalescent phases originated in the United States, Italy and Spain. Sources were T cells, B-cell-depleted T cells, or PBMCs; the material itself was cDNA or gDNA.

Germline V gene lookup returns CDR1 SGHRS and CDR2 YFSETQ. V was shortened by 4 bases and J by 9 bases, with 13 bases between the two germline ends. This CDR3 region has 12 residues. Original analysis: Reference gene primers were amplified, and this amplification served to estimate nucleated cell counts. Using immunoSEQ multiplex PCR, the repertoire was profiled, and TCRdb retains in-frame clones only, with some absent. Clone size and the V and J calls come from that table; the DNA yielded D and trimming. The sample has around 300,000 clones, approximately 83% seen once. This chain links TRBV5-1 with TRBJ1-1; no reliable D call. The source material was peripheral blood. The TCR was taken from an older woman with acute or convalescent COVID-19. In DNA, the CDR3 is TGCGCCAGCAGCCTGGAGGGCGGGAAAGCTTTCTTT. This sequence encodes CASSLEGGKAFF.